The clone carrying this T cell receptor beta chain was counted ten times or more. The sample comes from a study of T cells in Graves' hyperthyroidism and ophthalmopathy. The junction had 2 bases not matched to a gene; V was cut back by 6 bases and J by 4 bases. This CDR3 spans 13 amino acids. Germline loops: CDR1 DFQATT, CDR2 SNEGSKA (reference sequence). The source material, RNA transcripts, was used to amplify TCR beta CDR3 regions. First-round RT-PCR with HTBI primers amplified the TCR CDR3 region. MiXCR was run by TCRdb on the multiplex PCR reads, yielding one entry per CDR3 protein. The sample lists about 420,000 distinct CDR3 sequences; around 15% were seen once.

Source material: blood. This TCR was recovered from a woman aged 18-29 years with Graves' hyperthyroidism. The chain combines TRBV20-1 with TRBJ2-6, with 8 bases fitting TRBD1. Written as DNA, the CDR3 is TGCAGTGCCAGGACAGGGGGGGCCAACGTCCTGACTTTC. It codes for CSARTGGANVLTF.